Listed below are T cell receptor beta chains from one sample, sequenced in a study of PD-L1 blockade in urothelial cancer. Measured with immunoSEQ multiplex PCR; TCRdb has only the in-frame clones, and not every one. In the table there are under 150,000 clones, 80% to 90% of which are singletons. This specimen was PBMCs, taken around atezolizumab (anti-PD-L1) treatment. The receptors shown here come from a man aged 60 to 69 with urothelial cancer. The CDR3 runs from the conserved cysteine through the conserved F or W. D genes are given only for firm matches. Clone sizes are given selectively: once, few, many, or a class where the clone is expanded.

>TRBJ2-7|NA|TRBD1|TRBV29-1
CSVEEGTGRREQYF
TGCAGCGTTGAAGAAGGGACAGGGCGCCGCGAGCAGTACTTC
>TRBJ1-2|NA|TRBD1|TRBV6-1
CASSEGQRYGYTF
TGTGCCAGCAGTGAGGGACAGAGATATGGCTACACCTTC
>TRBJ2-5|once|NA|TRBV18
CASSALQETQYF
TGTGCCAGCTCAGCGCTTCAAGAGACCCAGTACTTC
>TRBJ2-7|NA|TRBD2|TRBV7-8
CASRGLAGTYEQYF
TGTGCCAGCAGGGGACTAGCGGGGACCTACGAGCAGTACTTC
>TRBJ2-1|NA|TRBD2|TRBV9
CASSVGSGGADNEQFF
TGTGCCAGCAGCGTAGGTTCGGGAGGGGCGGACAATGAGCAGTTCTTC
>TRBJ1-5|NA|TRBD1|TRBV7-9
CASSSTGDQPQHF
TGTGCCAGCAGCTCCACAGGGGATCAGCCCCAGCATTTT
>TRBJ2-1|NA|TRBD1|TRBV7-2
CASSPGGQYNEQFF
TGTGCCAGCAGCCCTGGGGGACAGTACAATGAGCAGTTCTTC
>TRBJ2-5|NA|NA|TRBV29-1
CSVEEGRETQYF
TGCAGCGTGGAGGAGGGGCGAGAGACCCAGTACTTC
>TRBJ2-2|NA|NA|TRBV5-6
CASSLDLNPYTGELFF
TGTGCCAGCAGCCTGGACCTAAATCCGTATACCGGGGAGCTGTTTTTT
>TRBJ2-2|NA|NA|TRBV7-2
CASTEISNTGELFF
TGTGCCAGCACTGAGATTTCGAACACCGGGGAGCTGTTTTTT
>TRBJ2-6|NA|NA|TRBV9
CASSVETGSSGANVLTF
TGTGCCAGCAGCGTAGAGACGGGGAGCTCTGGGGCCAACGTCCTGACTTTC
>TRBJ1-5|few|NA|TRBV6-5
CASSYSLGGNQPQHF
TGTGCCAGCAGTTACTCGTTAGGGGGCAATCAGCCCCAGCATTTT
>TRBJ2-3|NA|TRBD2|TRBV29-1
CSVPMSSGGLSTDTQYF
TGCAGCGTCCCAATGTCTAGCGGGGGACTTAGCACAGATACGCAGTATTTT
>TRBJ1-2|NA|TRBD1|TRBV5-1
CASQRTGGMGYGYTF
TGCGCCAGTCAAAGAACAGGGGGCATGGGCTATGGCTACACCTTC
>TRBJ2-2|NA|TRBD1|TRBV9
CASSGTGQNTGELFF
TGTGCCAGCAGCGGGACAGGCCAAAACACCGGGGAGCTGTTTTTT
>TRBJ2-7|few|TRBD2|TRBV29-1
CSVEDRAGGSYEQYF
TGCAGCGTTGAAGATAGGGCGGGGGGCTCCTACGAGCAGTACTTC
>TRBJ2-3|NA|TRBD2|TRBV5-4
CASSPGLAGDAQYF
TGTGCCAGCAGCCCCGGACTAGCGGGAGATGCGCAGTATTTT
>TRBJ1-2|NA|NA|TRBV18
CASSPSEEVSTF
TGTGCCAGCTCACCTTCGGAGGAGGTGAGCACCTTC
>TRBJ1-2|NA|NA|TRBV20-1
CSAGQSYGYTF
TGCAGTGCCGGACAGAGCTATGGCTACACCTTC